A single sample is the source of the 8 T cell receptor beta chains below, sequenced in a study of Graves' ophthalmopathy and Graves' hyperthyroidism. From RNA, the CDR3 regions of TCR beta chains were amplified and sequenced. Second-round multiplex PCR followed a first-round RT-PCR using HTBI primers. TCRdb passed the multiplex PCR reads through MiXCR, listing each CDR3 protein once. The sample has around 590,000 distinct CDR3 sequences; roughly 39% are singletons. Sequenced material: peripheral blood or thyroid tissue (not recorded which). These receptors all come from an adult man with Graves' hyperthyroidism.

This clonotype appeared many times. The genes are TRBV7-9 and TRBJ2-5, with D hard to call. V shed 1 base and J shed 2 bases, with 8 bases lying between them. Per the germline V gene, CDR1 is SEHNR and CDR2 is FQNEAQ (reference sequence). The CDR3 extends over 14 amino acids. The CDR3 protein is CASSLGGVQETQYF. The CDR3 bases are TGTGCCAGCAGCTTAGGTGGCGTTCAAGAGACCCAGTACTTC.

Note on this clonotype: The junction differs from germline at one of its ends, possibly a read error. CDR3 protein: CASSLALLATDTKAFF. The CDR3 bases are TGCGCCAGCAGCTTGGCTTTACTGGCGACAGACACTAAAGCTTTCTTT. The chain joins TRBV5-1 to TRBJ1-1, with a tentative D call TRBD1 (5 bases). CDR1 SGHRS and CDR2 YFSETQ come from the germline V gene. The CDR3 loop spans 16 amino acids.

This clonotype has ten or more counts. The chain links TRBV2 to TRBJ1-2; possibly TRBD1 for D (6 bases). Germline assignment: CDR1 SNHLY and CDR2 FYNNEI. CDR3 length equals 15 residues. V lost 5 bases to trimming and J lost 6 bases, with 19 bases between them. The CDR3 spells CASSKGGVTGHGYTF. The CDR3 bases are TGTGCCAGCAGTAAAGGGGGGGTTACCGGCCATGGCTACACCTTC.

Only a few counts were recorded for this clonotype. The chain is built from TRBV28 and TRBJ1-5; D possibly corresponds to TRBD1 (5 bases). The V end was cut by 10 bases, the J end by 1 base, with 8 bases between. The CDR3 runs to 12 residues. Germline loops: CDR1 MDHEN, CDR2 SYDVKM. The CDR3: CATRDSNQPQHF. The CDR3 region has the DNA TGTGCCACTCGGGACAGCAATCAGCCCCAGCATTTT.

This clonotype came up once. This rearrangement joins TRBV10-3 to TRBJ2-7; the D gene is possibly TRBD1 (5 bases). V lost 2 bases, J lost 0 bases, and 11 bases lay in between. CDR1 ENHRY and CDR2 SYGVKD come from the germline V gene. The CDR3 totals 15 residues. CDR3 sequence reads: CAISEAGPSSYEQYF. CDR3 nucleotides: TGTGCCATCAGTGAGGCAGGGCCTAGCTCCTACGAGCAGTACTTC.

This clonotype was recorded once. This chain links TRBV24-1 with TRBJ2-5; 11 bases fit TRBD2. The trim removed 7 bases at V and 4 bases at J, leaving 4 bases unmatched. Germline CDR1 reads KGHDR; CDR2 reads SFDVKD. The CDR3 sequence is 14 residues long. CDR3 sequence (DNA): TGTGCCACCAGACTAGCGGGAGCTCCAGAGACCCAGTACTTC. This codes for CATRLAGAPETQYF.

The chain has TRBV29-1 and TRBJ1-4; 7 bases align to TRBD1. Germline assignment: CDR1 SQVTM and CDR2 ANQGSEA. The CDR3 length is 15 residues. V was clipped by 4 bases and J by 7 bases; unmatched bases: 12. The CDR3 is CSVVDETGESEKLFF. CDR3 DNA: TGCAGCGTTGTGGACGAAACAGGGGAAAGTGAAAAACTGTTTTTT.

This clonotype was picked up many times. The V and J genes are TRBV6-5 and TRBJ1-2; D is perhaps TRBD1 (5 bases). The V gene lost 4 bases and the J gene lost 1 base, with 13 bases spanning the gap. The CDR3 sequence is 15 residues long. The germline V gene encodes CDR1 MNHEY and CDR2 SVGAGI. CDR3 loop: CASSFVGHINYGYTF. In DNA, the CDR3 is TGTGCCAGCAGTTTCGTAGGACATATTAACTATGGCTACACCTTC.